A single sample is the source of the 11 T cell receptor beta chains below, sequenced in a study of blood T cells in healthy people across ages. Through a sample-barcoded 5' primer and a J-beta primer mix, a second PCR was run for roughly 6 to 11 cycles. TCRdb independently ran MiXCR on the 5' RACE reads; one entry per CDR3 protein. This sample yields over 500,000 distinct CDR3 sequences, of which 52% are seen a single time; roughly 14% belongs to the top ten. Sequencing was done on a sample of blood. These TCRs come from a woman older than 75 in good health.

This clonotype occurred many times. The chain uses TRBV7-9 and TRBJ2-3, with 7 positions matching TRBD2. The CDR3 has 13 amino acids. V gave up 6 bases and J gave up 2 bases; unmatched junction bases: 2. The V gene's germline CDR1 is SEHNR and CDR2 FQNEAQ (reference sequence). The CDR3 region is CASSRDYTDTQYF. The CDR3 DNA reads as TGTGCCAGCAGTAGGGACTACACAGATACGCAGTATTTT.

This chain links TRBV20-1 with TRBJ1-2; unclear D gene. CDR3 length: 11 amino acids. Trimming removed 3 bases at V and 4 bases at J, with 6 bases between. Germline V gene data show CDR1 as DFQATT and CDR2 as SNEGSKA (reference sequence). For the CDR3, the DNA is TGCAGTGCTAGGGACGGCTATGGCTACACCTTC. It translates to CSARDGYGYTF.

The chain uses TRBV7-2 and TRBJ1-5; D remains unclear. The CDR3 extends over 14 amino acids. Trimming stripped 1 base from V and 6 bases from J, with 10 bases between. In germline, CDR1 is SGHTA, CDR2 FQGNSA. DNA for the CDR3: TGTGCCAGCAGCTTAGGCCGGGTCGGTCAGCCCCAGCATTTT. Protein sequence: CASSLGRVGQPQHF.

The chain employs TRBV7-2 and TRBJ2-3; 13 bases fit TRBD2. This CDR3 is 17 amino acids long. Per the germline V gene, CDR1 is SGHTA and CDR2 is FQGNSA. Trimming removed 5 bases from V and 4 bases from J; junction bases left unmatched: 9. For the CDR3, the DNA is TGTGCCAGCAGCCCGGTACTAGCGGGAGGGTGGGCAGATACGCAGTATTTT. Translation: CASSPVLAGGWADTQYF.

As regards this clonotype: A much larger clone is a single base away; this may be a read error. The chain couples TRBV6-2 or TRBV6-3 to TRBJ2-4; no definite D call. CDR1 MNHEY and CDR2 SVGEGT come from the germline V gene. This CDR3 is built from 12 residues. The V end lost 6 bases, the J end lost 8 bases, and 11 bases lay between the germline ends. CDR3 loop: CASRRESDIQYF. The CDR3 DNA reads TGTGCCAGCAGACGTGAGTCAGACATTCAGTACTTC.

This clonotype occurred a few times. The genes are TRBV7-9 and TRBJ2-5; possible D gene TRBD2, 6 bases. This CDR3 is 17 amino acids long. The germline V and J ends were trimmed by 1 base and 2 bases, with 17 bases remaining between them. CDR1 and CDR2 (germline): SEHNR, FQNEAQ (reference sequence). In nucleotides, the CDR3 is TGTGCCAGCAGCTTAGACCTTAGGCTTAGCGGACAAGAGACCCAGTACTTC. The encoded protein is CASSLDLRLSGQETQYF.

This clonotype has only a few counts. The chain links TRBV7-2 to TRBJ1-1; D gene uncertain. With 2 bases removed from V and 2 bases from J, the gap between germline ends came to 9 bases. This CDR3 has 14 amino acids. Germline-derived CDR1 and CDR2 are SGHTA and FQGNSA. The CDR3: CASSLREANTEAFF. DNA for the CDR3: TGTGCCAGCAGCTTACGGGAAGCAAACACTGAAGCTTTCTTT.

This clonotype appeared a few times. The rearrangement joins TRBV10-3 to TRBJ1-1, with D possibly TRBD1 on 5 matching bases. In germline, CDR1 is ENHRY, CDR2 SYGVKD. The CDR3 contains 12 residues. V was shortened by 4 bases and J by 7 bases, with 10 bases between the two germline ends. The CDR3: CAISGGEGEAFF. The DNA of the CDR3 is TGTGCCATCAGTGGAGGGGAGGGTGAAGCTTTCTTT.

This clonotype was recorded a few times. The V and J genes are TRBV5-1 and TRBJ1-1; D gene unclear. Germline loops: CDR1 SGHRS, CDR2 YFSETQ. Trimming pared 0 bases from V and 0 bases from J, leaving 12 bases between. This CDR3 region has 16 residues. The CDR3 is CASSLAGPTLNTEAFF. CDR3 sequence (DNA): TGCGCCAGCAGCTTGGCCGGCCCCACCCTGAACACTGAAGCTTTCTTT.

This clonotype was recorded a few times. The chain joins TRBV2 to TRBJ1-5, with D tentatively TRBD1 (5 bases). This CDR3 contains 14 residues. The germline CDR1 and CDR2 sequences are SNHLY and FYNNEI. Trimming shortened V by 8 bases and J by 0 bases, and 11 bases separated the two germline ends. CDR3 protein: CASREDISNQPQHF. The CDR3 DNA is TGTGCCAGCCGGGAGGACATTAGCAATCAGCCCCAGCATTTT.

The chain combines TRBV29-1 with TRBJ2-5; 7 bases fit TRBD1. This CDR3 spans 12 amino acids. Germline trimming cut 4 bases from V and 11 bases from J; bases unmatched to any gene: 10. CDR1 and CDR2 (germline): SQVTM, ANQGSEA. CDR3 protein: CSVGDRAGEQYF. The CDR3 nucleotides are TGCAGCGTTGGAGACAGGGCGGGTGAGCAGTACTTC.